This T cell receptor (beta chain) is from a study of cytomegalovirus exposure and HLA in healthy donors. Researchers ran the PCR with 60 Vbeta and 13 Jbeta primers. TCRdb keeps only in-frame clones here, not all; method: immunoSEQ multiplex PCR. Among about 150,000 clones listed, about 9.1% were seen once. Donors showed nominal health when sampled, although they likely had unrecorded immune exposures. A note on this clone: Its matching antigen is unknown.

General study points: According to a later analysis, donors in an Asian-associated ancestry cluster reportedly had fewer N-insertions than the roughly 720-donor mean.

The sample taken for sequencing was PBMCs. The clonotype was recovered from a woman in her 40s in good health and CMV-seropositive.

CDR3 DNA: TGTGCCAGCAGCTTGACTAGCGAAAGATACAATGAGCAGTTCTTC. It codes for CASSLTSERYNEQFF. The chain links TRBV7-9 to TRBJ2-1; TRBD2 agrees at 8 bases. The CDR3 runs 15 residues. J gave up 4 bases and V 3 bases, and 5 bases lay outside the gene matches. CDR1 SEHNR and CDR2 FQNEAQ come from the germline V gene (reference sequence).